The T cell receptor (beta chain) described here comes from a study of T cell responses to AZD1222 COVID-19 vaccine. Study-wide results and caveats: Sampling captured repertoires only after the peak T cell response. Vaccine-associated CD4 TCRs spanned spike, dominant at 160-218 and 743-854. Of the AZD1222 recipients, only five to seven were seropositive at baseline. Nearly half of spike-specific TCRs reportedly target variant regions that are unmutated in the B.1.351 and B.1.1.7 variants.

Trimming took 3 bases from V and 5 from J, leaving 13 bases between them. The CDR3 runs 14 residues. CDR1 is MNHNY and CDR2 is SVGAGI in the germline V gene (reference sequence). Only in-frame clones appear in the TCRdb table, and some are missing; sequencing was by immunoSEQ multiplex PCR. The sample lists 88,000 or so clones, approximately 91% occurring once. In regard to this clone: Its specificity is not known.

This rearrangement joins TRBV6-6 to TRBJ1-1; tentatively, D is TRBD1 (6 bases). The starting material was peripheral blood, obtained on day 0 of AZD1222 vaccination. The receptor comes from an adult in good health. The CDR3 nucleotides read TGTGCCAGCAGTTATTACTCAGGGGCTACTGAAGCTTTCTTT. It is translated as CASSYYSGATEAFF.